Described below is a single T cell receptor (beta chain) sequence and its context. The method was immunoSEQ multiplex PCR; TCRdb's version includes in-frame clones alone and lacks a portion of them. The repertoire holds about 1.1 million clones, 75% to 85% seen once, with roughly 0.57% in the top ten. The data belong to a study of shared clonotypes between healthy human individuals. Study information: Three plates were used per donor for CD4 naive, three for CD4 memory, two for CD8 naive and one for CD8 memory.

V gave up 4 bases and J gave up 3 bases, with 11 bases separating them. Germline V gene lookup returns CDR1 SNHLY and CDR2 FYNNEI. CDR3 length: 14 residues. The sample taken for sequencing was memory CD4+ T cells from PBMCs. Indicated subset: CD45RA-negative fraction. This TCR derives from a young man in good health. Some clones in this sample may be carry-over from other donors' samples. V gene TRBV2 combines with J gene TRBJ2-3; maybe TRBD1 (6 bases). Here the CDR3 reads CASSAGEKTDTQYF. CDR3 coding DNA: TGTGCCAGCAGTGCAGGGGAGAAGACAGATACGCAGTATTTT. Full variable domain (missing parts from reference TRBV2 and TRBJ2-3): EPEVTQTPSHQVTQMGQEVILRCVPISNHLYFYWYRQILGQKVEFLVSFYNNEISEKSEIFDDQFSVERPDGSNFTLKIRSTKLEDSAMYFCASSAGEKTDTQYFGPGTRLTVL.